These 8 T cell receptor beta chains share one sample of origin, sequenced in a study of blood T cells in healthy people across ages. Primers used in a second PCR of roughly 7 to 12 cycles were a sample-barcoded 5' primer and a J-beta primer mix. A single record per CDR3 protein comes from TCRdb applying MiXCR to the 5' RACE reads. This table holds over a million distinct CDR3 sequences, approximately 26% found once. This same sample was also taken into another study, of T cells of mothers and their children.

The material sequenced was blood. The receptors here all came from a girl aged 2 to 10 in good health.

V and J are TRBV20-1 and TRBJ2-5, with 10 bases matching TRBD2. Trimming at V came to 5 bases and at J to 6 bases, leaving 12 bases not matched to a gene. This CDR3 contains 15 residues. Per germline, CDR1 DFQATT and CDR2 SNEGSKA (reference sequence). The DNA of the CDR3 is TGCAGTGCTCAGATTGTAGCGGGGGGTCTACAGACCCAGTACTTC. Protein sequence: CSAQIVAGGLQTQYF.

The chain carries TRBV7-9 and TRBJ1-2; D is uncertain. The CDR3 is made up of 14 amino acids. Per the germline V gene, CDR1 is SEHNR and CDR2 is FQNEAQ (reference sequence). Trimming stripped 5 bases from V and 6 bases from J, with 16 bases between. This CDR3 is CASSPPGGKDGYTF. For the CDR3, the DNA is TGTGCCAGCAGCCCGCCCGGAGGCAAAGATGGCTACACCTTC. The full variable domain, completed using reference TRBV7-9 and TRBJ1-2, is DTGVSQNPRHKITKRGQNVTFRCDPISEHNRLYWYRQTLGQGPEFLTYFQNEAQLEKSRLLSDRFSAERPKGSFSTLEIQRTEQGDSAMYLCASSPPGGKDGYTFGSGTRLTVV.

The chain is built from TRBV12-3 or TRBV12-4 and TRBJ2-6; D perhaps matches TRBD2 (7 bases). This CDR3 comprises 19 residues. Trimming stripped 5 bases from V and 1 base from J, with 21 bases between. CDR3 in amino acids: CASSRRAGAIPSGANVLTF. The CDR3 DNA reads TGTGCCAGCAGTCGTAGGGCGGGGGCAATACCATCTGGGGCCAACGTCCTGACTTTC.

In its sample, this clonotype was seen many times. The genes are TRBV4-2 and TRBJ2-3; D not resolved. V was trimmed by 3 bases and J by 6 bases, leaving 10 bases between them. Germline CDR1 and CDR2: LGHNA and YNFKEQ. This CDR3 has 13 amino acids. CDR3: CASSHYSGDTQYF. The CDR3 DNA reads TGTGCCAGCAGCCACTATAGTGGGGATACGCAGTATTTT.

V usage is TRBV7-3 and J usage is TRBJ2-1, with 8 bases lining up with TRBD1. From germline, CDR1 is SGHTA and CDR2 FQGTGA. The length of the CDR3 is 17 residues. Trimming cost V 5 bases and J 6 bases; bases outside gene matches: 15. This chain's CDR3 is CASSPAGGHLLFNEQFF. The CDR3 bases are TGTGCCAGCAGCCCAGCAGGGGGCCACCTCCTCTTCAATGAGCAGTTCTTC.

This clonotype occurred a few times. CDR3 nucleotides: TGTGCCAGTAGTCCCTCCCTCTGGGGGACAGTCAACAATGAGCAGTTCTTC. Translated: CASSPSLWGTVNNEQFF. The chain is built from TRBV19 and TRBJ2-5; TRBD1 matches 7 bases. The J call is in doubt because the DNA end fits TRBJ2-1 better. Germline CDR1 reads LNHDA; CDR2 reads SQIVND (reference sequence). The CDR3 is 17 residues long.

J is TRBJ1-6 and V is TRBV5-5; D is unresolved. There are 14 residues in the CDR3. Germline CDR1 reads SGHKS; CDR2 reads YYEKEE (reference sequence). Trimming removed 6 bases from V and 0 bases from J, with 7 bases in between. CDR3 sequence: CASNGVSYNSPLHF. The CDR3 nucleotides are TGTGCCAGCAACGGGGTCTCCTATAATTCACCCCTCCACTTT.

The V and J genes are TRBV20-1 and TRBJ2-5; D gene ambiguous. Germline V gene data show CDR1 as DFQATT and CDR2 as SNEGSKA (reference sequence). This CDR3 spans 12 amino acids. The V end lost 6 bases, the J end lost 5 bases, and 13 bases lay between the germline ends. The DNA for the CDR3 is TGCAGTGCCTATACCATTAGCGAGACCCAGTACTTC. Translation gives CSAYTISETQYF.